In this sample, the clone carrying this TCR beta chain turned up a few times. What it recognizes is unknown. Template switching added a universal primer site; cDNA carried unique molecular identifiers. TCRdb re-called the 5' RACE reads through MiXCR, storing one row per CDR3 protein. Of roughly 750,000 distinct CDR3 sequences listed, approximately 22% were seen once; the top ten hold roughly 4%. This entry is derived from a study of identical twins. Study outcomes and limitations: Fewer insertions marked abundant cord blood beta clonotypes; young adult naive trended weakly, memory not at all.

The same specimen was also included in a second study, on T cells expressing NK-cell markers. That paper states: In several experiments, an anti-gamma-delta TCR antibody restricted sorting to alpha-beta TCR T cells. In several donors, dominant clonotypes made up about 28.3-65% of CD3+CD56-NKG2C+ cells.

The sequenced sample was PBMCs. This clonotype was sampled from a woman younger than 35 in good health.

CDR3 DNA: TGCAGTGCTAGAATAGGCAGCTCCTACGAGCAGTACTTC. Protein product: CSARIGSSYEQYF. This sequence joins TRBV20-1 and TRBJ2-7; no firm D call. Germline-derived CDR1 and CDR2 are DFQATT and SNEGSKA (reference sequence). Deletions cut 2 bases from V and 0 bases from J, with 8 bases between. CDR3 size: 13 residues.